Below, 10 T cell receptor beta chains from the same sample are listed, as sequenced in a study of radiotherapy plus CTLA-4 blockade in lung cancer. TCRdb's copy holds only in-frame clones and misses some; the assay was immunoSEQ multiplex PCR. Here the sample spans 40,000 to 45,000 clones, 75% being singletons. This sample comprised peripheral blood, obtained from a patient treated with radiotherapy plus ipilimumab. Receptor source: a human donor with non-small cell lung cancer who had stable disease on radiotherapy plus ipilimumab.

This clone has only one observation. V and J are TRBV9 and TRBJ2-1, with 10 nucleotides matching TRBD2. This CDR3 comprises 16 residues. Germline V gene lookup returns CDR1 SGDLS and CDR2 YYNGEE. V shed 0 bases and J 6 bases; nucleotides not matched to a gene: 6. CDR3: CASSVVGSGGLNEQFF. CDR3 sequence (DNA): TGTGCCAGCAGCGTAGTAGGTAGCGGGGGGCTCAATGAGCAGTTCTTC.

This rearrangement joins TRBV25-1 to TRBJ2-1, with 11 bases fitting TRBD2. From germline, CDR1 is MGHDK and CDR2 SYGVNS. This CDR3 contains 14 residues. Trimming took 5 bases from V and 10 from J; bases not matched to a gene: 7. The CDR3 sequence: CASSNPSGGKEQFF. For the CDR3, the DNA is TGTGCCAGCAGTAATCCTAGCGGGGGGAAAGAGCAGTTCTTC.

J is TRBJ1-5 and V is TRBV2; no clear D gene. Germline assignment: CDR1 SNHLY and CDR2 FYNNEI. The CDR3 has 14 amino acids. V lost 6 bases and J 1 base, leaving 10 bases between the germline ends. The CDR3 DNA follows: TGTGCCAGCAGATCCGGGTCCAGCAATCAGCCCCAGCATTTT. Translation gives CASRSGSSNQPQHF.

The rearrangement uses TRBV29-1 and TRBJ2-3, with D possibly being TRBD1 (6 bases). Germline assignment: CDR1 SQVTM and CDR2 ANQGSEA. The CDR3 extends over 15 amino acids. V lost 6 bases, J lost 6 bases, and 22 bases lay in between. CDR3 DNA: TGCAGCGTCTACAATCCAGGGGATCTCCCGGATACGCAGTATTTT. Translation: CSVYNPGDLPDTQYF.

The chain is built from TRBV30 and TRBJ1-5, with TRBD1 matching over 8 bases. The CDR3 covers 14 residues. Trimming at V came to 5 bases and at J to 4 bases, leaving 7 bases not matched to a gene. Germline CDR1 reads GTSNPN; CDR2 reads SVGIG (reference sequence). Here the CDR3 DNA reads TGTGCCTGGGGTCAGGGGGCGGGGAATCAGCCCCAGCATTTT. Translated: CAWGQGAGNQPQHF.

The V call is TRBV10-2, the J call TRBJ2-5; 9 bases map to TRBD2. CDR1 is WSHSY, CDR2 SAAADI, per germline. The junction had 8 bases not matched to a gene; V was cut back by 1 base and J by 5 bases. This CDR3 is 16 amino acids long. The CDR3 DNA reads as TGCGCCAGCAGTGAGTGGGCTAGCGGGGCCGGGGAGACCCAGTACTTC. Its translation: CASSEWASGAGETQYF.

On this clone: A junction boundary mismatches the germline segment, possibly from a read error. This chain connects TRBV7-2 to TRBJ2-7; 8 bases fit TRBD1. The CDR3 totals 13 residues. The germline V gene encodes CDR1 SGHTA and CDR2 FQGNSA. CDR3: CASSHRTGREQYF. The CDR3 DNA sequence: TGCGCCAGCAGCCACAGGACAGGGCGGGAGCAGTACTTC.

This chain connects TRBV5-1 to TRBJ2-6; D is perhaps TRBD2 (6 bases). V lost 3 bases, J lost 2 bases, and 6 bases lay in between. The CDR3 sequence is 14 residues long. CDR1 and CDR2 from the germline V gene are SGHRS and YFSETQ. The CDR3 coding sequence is TGCGCCAGCAGCTCGGGAGCTGGGGCCAACGTCCTGACTTTC. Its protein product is CASSSGAGANVLTF. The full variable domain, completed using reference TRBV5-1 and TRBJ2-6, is KAGVTQTPRYLIKTRGQQVTLSCSPISGHRSVSWYQQTPGQGLQFLFEYFSETQRNKGNFPGRFSGRQFSNSRSEMNVSTLELGDSALYLCASSSGAGANVLTFGAGSRLTVL.

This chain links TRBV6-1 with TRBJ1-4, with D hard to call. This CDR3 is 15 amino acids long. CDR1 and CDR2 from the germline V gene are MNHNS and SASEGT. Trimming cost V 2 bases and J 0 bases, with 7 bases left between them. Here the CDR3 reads CASSESRATNEKLFF. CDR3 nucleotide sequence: TGTGCCAGCAGTGAAAGTCGGGCAACTAATGAAAAACTGTTTTTT.

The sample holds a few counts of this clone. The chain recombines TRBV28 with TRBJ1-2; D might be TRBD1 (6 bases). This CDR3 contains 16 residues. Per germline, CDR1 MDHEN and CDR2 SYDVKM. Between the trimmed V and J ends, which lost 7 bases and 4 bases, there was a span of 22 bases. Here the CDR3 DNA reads TGTGCCAGCAATTCTGGGGGGCAGGGGAGGGTCTATGGCTACACCTTC. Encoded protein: CASNSGGQGRVYGYTF.